A selection of T cell receptor beta chains follows, all from one sample in a study of read filtering for tumor transcriptome and immune sequencing. TCRdb called the reads again in MiXCR, with one record for every CDR3 protein. The sample consists of around 9,000 distinct CDR3 sequences, around a sixth of them appearing once. Sequenced: a population of CD138-negative cells sorted from bone marrow. These receptors all come from a donor over 35 with multiple myeloma. Both conserved end residues are part of each CDR3. The order of the fields is J gene, CDR3 length, clone size, V gene, D gene, CDR3 DNA, CDR3 protein. A D gene is named only where the DNA matches it firmly. Clone size appears in some rows only: once, few, many, or a class for an expanded clone.

J: TRBJ1-1; length: 12; size: many; V: TRBV2; D: -; DNA: TGTGCCAGCAGTCCAGCGAACACTGAAGCTTTCTTT; CDR3: CASSPANTEAFF
J: TRBJ1-5; length: 14; size: -; V: TRBV20-1; D: -; DNA: TGCAGTGCTAGCAAGGGGCAGGGTGTCCAGCCCCAGCATTTT; CDR3: CSASKGQGVQPQHF
J: TRBJ2-2; length: 16; size: many; V: TRBV27; D: -; DNA: TGTGCCAGCAGTTTGGAAGGGGGGAGGTACACCGGGGAGCTGTTTTTT; CDR3: CASSLEGGRYTGELFF
J: TRBJ1-5; length: 12; size: many; V: TRBV27; D: -; DNA: TGTGCCAGCAGTCGATTGGGGCAGCCCCAGCATTTT; CDR3: CASSRLGQPQHF
J: TRBJ2-2; length: 14; size: many; V: TRBV29-1; D: -; DNA: TGCAGCGTTGTCCAACCGGAGGGCACCGGGGAGCTGTTTTTT; CDR3: CSVVQPEGTGELFF
J: TRBJ1-5; length: 12; size: many; V: TRBV29-1; D: -; DNA: TGCAGCGTCACACAGGGTAACCAGCCCCAGCATTTT; CDR3: CSVTQGNQPQHF
J: TRBJ1-5; length: 15; size: many; V: TRBV18; D: -; DNA: TGTGCCAGCTCACCACGAAGGGCAGACAATCAGCCCCAGCATTTT; CDR3: CASSPRRADNQPQHF
J: TRBJ2-7; length: 12; size: many; V: TRBV29-1; D: -; DNA: TGCAGCGCCCGGGACAATCCCTACGAGCAGTACTTC; CDR3: CSARDNPYEQYF
J: TRBJ1-3; length: 14; size: -; V: TRBV28; D: -; DNA: TGTGCCAGCAGTTTACACGGCTACGGACACACCAGATATTTT; CDR3: CASSLHGYGHTRYF
J: TRBJ2-1; length: 14; size: medium-sized; V: TRBV7-2; D: -; DNA: TGTGCCAGCAGCCCGAGGACTTCCCGCAATGAGCAGTTCTTC; CDR3: CASSPRTSRNEQFF
J: TRBJ2-1; length: 14; size: medium-sized; V: TRBV15; D: TRBD2; DNA: TGTGCCACCGCTCTCCGCGGGAGGTTCAATGAGCAGTTCTTC; CDR3: CATALRGRFNEQFF
J: TRBJ1-5; length: 15; size: many; V: TRBV7-3; D: -; DNA: TGTGCCAGCAGCCCGCGGGACAAGGAAGATCAGCCCCAGCATTTT; CDR3: CASSPRDKEDQPQHF
J: TRBJ2-2; length: 15; size: medium-sized; V: TRBV6-5; D: TRBD2; DNA: TGTGCCAGCAGTACCCCCGGGACTATTGCCGGGGAGCTGTTTTTT; CDR3: CASSTPGTIAGELFF
J: TRBJ2-3; length: 14; size: many; V: TRBV20-1; D: -; DNA: TGCAGTGCTAGAGGTGGGGGGTACTCAGATACGCAGTATTTT; CDR3: CSARGGGYSDTQYF
J: TRBJ2-5; length: 14; size: few; V: TRBV6-5; D: TRBD2; DNA: TGTGCCAGCAGACTAGCGGAATTCCAAGAGACCCAGTACTTC; CDR3: CASRLAEFQETQYF
J: TRBJ1-1; length: 13; size: many; V: TRBV12-3/TRBV12-4; D: -; DNA: TGTGCCAGCAGTCCGAAGGGGGTCACTGAAGCTTTCTTT; CDR3: CASSPKGVTEAFF
J: TRBJ2-1; length: 11; size: many; V: TRBV27; D: -; DNA: TGTGCCAGCAGCCTAGGGAATGAGCAGTTCTTC; CDR3: CASSLGNEQFF
J: TRBJ2-5; length: 15; size: many; V: TRBV20-1; D: TRBD2; DNA: TGCAGTGCCAGAGGGCTAGCGGGGGGGCAAGAGACCCAGTACTTC; CDR3: CSARGLAGGQETQYF
J: TRBJ2-7; length: 12; size: many; V: TRBV29-1; D: -; DNA: TGCAGCGTTATGGGGCTTTCCTACGAGCAGTACTTC; CDR3: CSVMGLSYEQYF
J: TRBJ2-5; length: 14; size: medium-sized; V: TRBV7-8; D: -; DNA: TGTGCCAGCAGCTTAGATGGCCGGCAAGAGACCCAGTACTTC; CDR3: CASSLDGRQETQYF
J: TRBJ2-2; length: 15; size: medium-sized; V: TRBV7-8; D: TRBD2; DNA: TGTGCCAGCAGAACTCGGGGGGGGGACACCGGGGAGCTGTTTTTT; CDR3: CASRTRGGDTGELFF
J: TRBJ1-2; length: 13; size: many; V: TRBV15; D: TRBD1; DNA: TGTGCCACCAGCAGGGAGACAGGGAGTGGCTACACCTTC; CDR3: CATSRETGSGYTF